This TCR beta chain was profiled in a study of CD8+ T cells in alopecia areata. Once RNA had been extracted, it was reverse transcribed into cDNA to act as the sequencing template. Profiled with immunoSEQ multiplex PCR; TCRdb holds only in-frame clones, not every one. The record shows over 100,000 clones for this sample, with no singletons present. As regards this clone: The genes are named according to mouse.

What was sequenced was lesional skin. The TCR originated in a C3H/HeJ mouse with alopecia areata. For this strain, the MHC haplotype corresponds to H2-k.

The CDR3 bases that were read are TGTGCCAGCAGTGGGGACCGGGACAGGGGGCGAAGTCAAAAC. It codes for CASSGDRDRGRSQN. The whole CDR3 reads CASSGDRDRGRSQNTLYF. This chain links TRBV13-3 with TRBJ2-4; the match to TRBD1 covers 12 bases. The read gets to within 4 residues of the CDR3 end, and the germline J gene fills in the rest. The germline V gene encodes CDR1 NNHDY and CDR2 SYVADS. CDR3 length equals 18 residues. V trimming: 3 bases; J trimming: 0 bases; junction bases outside the gene matches: 8. The whole variable domain, remainder taken from reference TRBV13-3 and TRBJ2-4, is EAAVTQSPRSKVAVTGGKVTLSCHQTNNHDYMYWYRQDTGHGLRLIHYSYVADSTEKGDIPDGYKASRPSQENFSLILELASLSQTAVYFCASSGDRDRGRSQNTLYFGAGTRLSVL.